This T cell receptor (beta chain) was retrieved from a study of siplizumab effects on memory and regulatory T cells. Regarding this clone: Its antigen is still unknown.

The CDR3 totals 14 residues. Trimming cost V 4 bases and J 5 bases, with 15 bases left between them. Germline loops: CDR1 SGHRS, CDR2 YFSETQ. Findings and limits, study-wide: Naive versus memory phenotype went unassigned for roughly 80-96% of proliferating CD4+ or CD8+ clones.

Repertoires were generated with immunoSEQ multiplex PCR, while TCRdb's copy carries only in-frame clones and drops some. The data hold about 82,000 clones, with approximately 88% observed a single time. Sequencing used Tregs sorted from blood. The TCR originated in a human donor in good health. The chain recombines TRBV5-1 with TRBJ2-5; TRBD1 might be the D (5 bases). The CDR3 DNA follows: TGCGCCAGCAGCCTAGGTCCAGGGATGGAGACCCAGTACTTC. This translates into CASSLGPGMETQYF.